The 13 T cell receptor beta chains below were found in one sample sequenced in a study of T cells in Graves' hyperthyroidism and ophthalmopathy. The source material, RNA transcripts, was used to amplify TCR beta CDR3 regions. Initially, a first-round RT-PCR of the TCR CDR3 employed the HTBI primer set. TCRdb reanalysed the multiplex PCR reads using MiXCR and keeps one entry per CDR3 protein. The table shows a few hundred thousand distinct CDR3 sequences, with around 46% occurring only once. The source material was peripheral blood or thyroid tissue (not recorded which). All receptors derive from a woman aged 18-29 years with Graves' hyperthyroidism.

This clonotype came up many times. The chain employs TRBV25-1 and TRBJ2-3; TRBD2 aligns across 8 bases. J gave up 2 bases and V 4 bases, and 5 bases lay outside the gene matches. Germline-derived CDR1 and CDR2 are MGHDK and SYGVNS. The CDR3 runs 15 residues. The CDR3 loop is CASSVLAGITDTQYF. The CDR3 nucleotides read TGTGCCAGCAGTGTATTAGCGGGGATCACAGATACGCAGTATTTT.

The rearrangement links TRBV2 to TRBJ2-1; D not resolved. Trimming pared 2 bases from V and 4 bases from J, leaving 6 bases between. The CDR3 sequence is 13 residues long. Germline values: CDR1 SNHLY, CDR2 FYNNEI. CDR3 coding DNA: TGTGCCAGCAGTGAAAACACATACAATGAGCAGTTCTTC. It codes for CASSENTYNEQFF.

This clonotype showed up many times. This chain connects TRBV29-1 to TRBJ1-2, with D perhaps TRBD1 (6 bases). With 0 bases removed from V and 8 bases from J, the gap between germline ends came to 25 bases. Germline V lookup: CDR1 SQVTM, CDR2 ANQGSEA. This CDR3 spans 17 amino acids. The CDR3 DNA follows: TGCAGCGTTGAAGAGTACAAACCCCAGTGGGGGGCAATGGGCTACACCTTC. Translating it yields CSVEEYKPQWGAMGYTF.

This clonotype was observed many times. This rearrangement joins TRBV5-1 to TRBJ1-6; D uncertain. Germline V gives CDR1 SGHRS, CDR2 YFSETQ. Trimming removed 0 bases at V and 7 bases at J, with 11 bases between. The CDR3 contains 15 residues. CDR3 amino acids: CASSLERVSNSPLHF. CDR3 in DNA: TGCGCCAGCAGCTTGGAGCGAGTGTCAAATTCACCCCTCCACTTT.

This clonotype has more than one count but fewer than ten. V gene TRBV7-9 combines with J gene TRBJ2-2, with 10 bases fitting TRBD1. Losses at the gene ends were 11 bases for V and 5 bases for J; bases not matched to a gene: 5. This CDR3 is 13 amino acids long. Germline V gene data show CDR1 as SEHNR and CDR2 as FQNEAQ (reference sequence). In DNA, the CDR3 is TGTGCCGGAGACAGGGGGCTTACCGGGGAGCTGTTTTTT. This translates into CAGDRGLTGELFF.

The J gene is TRBJ1-5, the V gene TRBV6-5; D not certain. The CDR3 runs 13 residues. The V gene lost 3 bases and the J gene lost 6 bases, with 9 bases spanning the gap. Germline V gene lookup returns CDR1 MNHEY and CDR2 SVGAGI. The CDR3 sequence is CASSYRSVQPQHF. CDR3 coding DNA: TGTGCCAGCAGTTATCGTAGCGTTCAGCCCCAGCATTTT.

This clonotype occurred many times. The chain has TRBV13 and TRBJ1-1; D remains ambiguous. This CDR3 has 12 amino acids. Trimming cost V 1 base and J 9 bases, with 9 bases left between them. Germline CDR1 PRHDT, CDR2 FYEKMQ (reference sequence). The CDR3 sequence is CASSLEISKAFF. The CDR3 DNA reads as TGTGCCAGCAGCTTAGAGATTTCAAAAGCTTTCTTT.

Notes on this clonotype: Lacking the conserved final phenylalanine or tryptophan, this CDR3 likely reflects a read error. Because the CDR3's place on the DNA is in doubt, the DNA is left out and the CDR3 is given as listed by TCRdb. The chain has TRBV7-6 and TRBJ2-7; the DNA was not compared with TRBD1, the D call given in the table. Germline V lookup: CDR1 SGHVS, CDR2 FNYEAQ. The CDR3 totals 10 residues, both ends included. CDR3 amino acids: CASSLEQGYY.

The chain couples TRBV24-1 to TRBJ2-7; the D gene is possibly TRBD2 (5 bases). Germline values: CDR1 KGHDR, CDR2 SFDVKD. The CDR3 contains 15 residues. The V and J ends lost 2 bases and 7 bases respectively, with 17 bases between them. CDR3 in amino acids: CATSDWPSPYNEQYF. CDR3 coding DNA: TGTGCCACCAGTGATTGGCCTAGCCCCTACAATGAGCAGTACTTC.

J is TRBJ1-2 and V is TRBV29-1, with D perhaps matching TRBD1 (6 bases). The CDR3 contains 14 residues. From germline, CDR1 is SQVTM and CDR2 ANQGSEA. V was pared by 2 bases and J by 8 bases, with 18 bases between. CDR3 sequence: CSVESQGISYGYTF. The CDR3 DNA reads TGCAGCGTTGAATCGCAGGGGATTAGCTACGGCTACACCTTC.

Note on this clonotype: A much larger clone differs from this one at a single base, so this may be a read error. The rearrangement uses TRBV19 and TRBJ2-7, with TRBD2 matching over 8 bases. The length of the CDR3 is 18 residues. CDR1 and CDR2 (germline): LNHDA, SQIVND (reference sequence). Trimming at V came to 5 bases and at J to 3 bases, leaving 18 bases not matched to a gene. The CDR3, as DNA: TGTGCCAGTAGTGTGCGGACTGGCGGGAGGTTTCCCCTCTACGAGCAGTACTTC. Translation: CASSVRTGGRFPLYEQYF.

In regard to this clonotype: A much larger clone lies one base from this, so it may be a read error. J is TRBJ2-5 and V is TRBV4-3; TRBD1 is a possible D gene (7 bases). Deletions cut 0 bases from V and 5 bases from J, with 19 bases between. Germline assignment: CDR1 LGHNA and CDR2 YSLEER. The CDR3 length is 17 residues. CDR3 coding DNA: TGCGCCAGCAGCCAAGATCTTGGAGGGGGCTCGAGGGAGACCCAGTACTTC. Encoded protein: CASSQDLGGGSRETQYF.

The chain has TRBV7-2 and TRBJ1-2, with a weak D call TRBD1 (6 bases). V lost 5 bases, J lost 5 bases, and 18 bases lay in between. This CDR3 is 15 amino acids long. CDR1 and CDR2 (germline): SGHTA, FQGNSA. The CDR3 spells CASSPTVGAIYGYTF. The CDR3 nucleotides are TGTGCCAGCAGCCCCACAGTGGGGGCGATATATGGCTACACCTTC.